This paragraph covers one T cell receptor (beta chain) sequence. Its antigen remains unidentified. The data were obtained in a study of shared clonotypes between healthy human individuals. Study-wide background: Three CD4 naive, three CD4 memory, two CD8 naive and one CD8 memory plate were used per donor. Study-level results: Clonotype sharing among the donors was expected to vary with sequencing depth.

The method was immunoSEQ multiplex PCR; TCRdb's version includes in-frame clones alone and lacks a portion of them. The sample yields around 320,000 clones, around 87% seen once. V lost 11 bases, J lost 6 bases, and 8 bases lay in between. The germline V gene has CDR1 MNHNS and CDR2 SASEGT. This CDR3 has 9 residues. Every one of the donors was a Caucasian adult that lived in Nashville, Tennessee. The sequence came from a man younger than 30 in good health. This chain links TRBV6-1 with TRBJ2-7; D not certain. Source material: memory CD8+ T cells sorted from blood. Subset: CD45RO+ cells pooled with CCR7-negative TemRA cells. The CDR3 loop is CALFLEQYF. The CDR3 DNA follows: TGTGCCCTCTTTCTCGAGCAGTACTTC.